This T cell receptor (beta chain) was observed in a study of CD8+ T cells in alopecia areata. Germline CDR1 is SNHLY and CDR2 is FYNNEI. Trimming shortened V by 9 bases and J by 0 bases, and 10 bases separated the two germline ends. This CDR3 region has 13 residues. cDNA reverse transcribed from extracted RNA served as the sequencing template. Repertoires were generated with immunoSEQ multiplex PCR, while TCRdb's copy carries only in-frame clones and drops some. The table has 90,000 to 120,000 clones, roughly 64% seen once. Notes on the study in general: Sequenced scalp T cells also include alphabeta T cells resident in normal skin. Higher clonality was seen in lesional scalp than in normal scalp, especially in alopecia totalis/universalis.

A remark on this clone: The antigen is not known.

J is TRBJ2-3 and V is TRBV2, with D unresolved. The sequence was collected from a human donor in good health. Sequencing was performed on CD8+ T cells sorted from blood. The CDR3 region is CARTADSTDTQYF. In DNA, the CDR3 is TGTGCCAGAACAGCCGATAGCACAGATACGCAGTATTTT.